A selection of T cell receptor beta chains follows, all from one sample in a study of graft-versus-host responses after intestinal transplantation. Clones were read by immunoSEQ multiplex PCR, and TCRdb kept only the in-frame ones, dropping some. The sample lists about 21,000 clones; roughly 87% were seen once. The input for sequencing was PBMCs, taken roughly ten weeks after intestinal transplantation. Receptors were obtained from a human patient who received an intestinal transplant, so some T cells may come from the graft donor. The CDR3 runs from the conserved cysteine through the conserved F or W. Fields, in order: J gene, V gene, clone size, D gene, CDR3 length, CDR3 protein, CDR3 DNA. A D gene is named only where the DNA matches it firmly. Clone size is stated in some rows and not others, as once, few, many or a class when expanded.

j_call: TRBJ1-1
v_call: TRBV29-1
clone_size: once
d_call: .
cdr3_length: 10
cdr3_aa: CSVQGWEAFF
cdr3_nt: TGCAGCGTCCAGGGTTGGGAGGCTTTCTTT

j_call: TRBJ2-2
v_call: TRBV9
clone_size: .
d_call: .
cdr3_length: 14
cdr3_aa: CASSVVGGTGELFF
cdr3_nt: TGTGCCAGCAGCGTAGTGGGGGGAACCGGGGAGCTGTTTTTT

j_call: TRBJ2-2
v_call: TRBV4-2
clone_size: .
d_call: TRBD1
cdr3_length: 16
cdr3_aa: CASSQEQGSNTGELFF
cdr3_nt: TGTGCCAGCAGCCAAGAACAGGGGTCGAACACCGGGGAGCTGTTTTTT

j_call: TRBJ2-5
v_call: TRBV10-3
clone_size: .
d_call: .
cdr3_length: 15
cdr3_aa: CAISESLGLQETQYF
cdr3_nt: TGTGCCATCAGTGAGTCCCTCGGGCTCCAAGAGACCCAGTACTTC

j_call: TRBJ2-7
v_call: TRBV29-1
clone_size: .
d_call: .
cdr3_length: 13
cdr3_aa: CSVERGAGDEQYF
cdr3_nt: TGCAGCGTTGAACGCGGTGCTGGGGACGAGCAGTACTTC

j_call: TRBJ2-2
v_call: TRBV19
clone_size: .
d_call: .
cdr3_length: 14
cdr3_aa: CASSMSGNTGELFF
cdr3_nt: TGTGCCAGTAGTATGTCCGGGAACACCGGGGAGCTGTTTTTT

j_call: TRBJ2-3
v_call: TRBV6-4
clone_size: .
d_call: TRBD2
cdr3_length: 15
cdr3_aa: CASSLAGGSTDTQYF
cdr3_nt: TGTGCCAGCAGCCTAGCGGGGGGTAGCACAGATACGCAGTATTTT

j_call: TRBJ1-2
v_call: TRBV14
clone_size: .
d_call: TRBD1
cdr3_length: 15
cdr3_aa: CASSQERDRSDGYTF
cdr3_nt: TGTGCCAGCAGCCAAGAACGGGACAGGTCAGATGGCTACACCTTC

j_call: TRBJ1-1
v_call: TRBV21-1
clone_size: .
d_call: .
cdr3_length: 15
cdr3_aa: CASSTPGKRYTEAFF
cdr3_nt: TGTGCCAGCAGCACCCCAGGGAAACGGTACACTGAAGCTTTCTTT

j_call: TRBJ2-7
v_call: TRBV4-3
clone_size: .
d_call: .
cdr3_length: 15
cdr3_aa: CASSQDRGRVYEQYF
cdr3_nt: TGCGCCAGCAGCCAAGATCGTGGCAGGGTATACGAGCAGTACTTC

j_call: TRBJ1-1
v_call: TRBV7-8
clone_size: once
d_call: .
cdr3_length: 12
cdr3_aa: CASSQVNTEAFF
cdr3_nt: TGTGCCAGCAGCCAGGTGAACACTGAAGCTTTCTTT

j_call: TRBJ1-2
v_call: TRBV27
clone_size: .
d_call: TRBD1
cdr3_length: 13
cdr3_aa: CASSLWTGDGYTF
cdr3_nt: TGTGCCAGCAGTTTATGGACAGGGGATGGCTACACCTTC

j_call: TRBJ1-4
v_call: TRBV30
clone_size: .
d_call: .
cdr3_length: 12
cdr3_aa: CAWSVLGEELFF
cdr3_nt: TGTGCCTGGAGTGTACTGGGAGAGGAACTGTTTTTT

j_call: TRBJ2-7
v_call: TRBV27
clone_size: .
d_call: TRBD1
cdr3_length: 16
cdr3_aa: CASSNHLRGQPYEQYF
cdr3_nt: TGTGCCAGCAGTAATCATCTAAGGGGACAGCCGTACGAGCAGTACTTC

j_call: TRBJ2-2
v_call: TRBV5-6
clone_size: .
d_call: .
cdr3_length: 16
cdr3_aa: CASSLDVGGNTGELFF
cdr3_nt: TGTGCCAGCAGCTTGGACGTCGGGGGCAACACCGGGGAGCTGTTTTTT

j_call: TRBJ1-2
v_call: TRBV5-1
clone_size: .
d_call: TRBD1
cdr3_length: 17
cdr3_aa: CASSPLGQGVMDYGYTF
cdr3_nt: TGCGCCAGCAGTCCACTCGGACAGGGGGTAATGGACTATGGCTACACCTTC

j_call: TRBJ1-4
v_call: TRBV6-5
clone_size: .
d_call: .
cdr3_length: 15
cdr3_aa: CASSYAGDGYEKLFF
cdr3_nt: TGTGCCAGCAGTTACGCAGGGGATGGCTATGAAAAACTGTTTTTT

j_call: TRBJ2-7
v_call: TRBV14
clone_size: once
d_call: .
cdr3_length: 13
cdr3_aa: CASSPLGGYEQYF
cdr3_nt: TGTGCCAGCAGCCCGCTAGGGGGCTACGAGCAGTACTTC

j_call: TRBJ2-5
v_call: TRBV27
clone_size: .
d_call: .
cdr3_length: 14
cdr3_aa: CASGGASWQETQYF
cdr3_nt: TGTGCCAGCGGGGGGGCGAGCTGGCAAGAGACCCAGTACTTC

j_call: TRBJ2-1
v_call: TRBV6-6
clone_size: .
d_call: .
cdr3_length: 13
cdr3_aa: CASILLVFNEQFF
cdr3_nt: TGTGCCAGCATTTTACTCGTCTTTAATGAGCAGTTCTTC

j_call: TRBJ2-1
v_call: TRBV11-2
clone_size: .
d_call: TRBD1
cdr3_length: 16
cdr3_aa: CASWDSQTKSYNEQFF
cdr3_nt: TGTGCCAGTTGGGACAGCCAGACCAAATCCTACAATGAGCAGTTCTTC

j_call: TRBJ1-1
v_call: TRBV20-1
clone_size: .
d_call: .
cdr3_length: 10
cdr3_aa: CSARGQQAFF
cdr3_nt: TGCAGTGCTAGAGGGCAGCAAGCTTTCTTT

j_call: TRBJ1-1
v_call: TRBV5-4
clone_size: .
d_call: TRBD1
cdr3_length: 13
cdr3_aa: CASSDTGDAEAFF
cdr3_nt: TGTGCCAGCAGCGATACAGGGGACGCTGAAGCTTTCTTT

j_call: TRBJ2-1
v_call: TRBV30
clone_size: .
d_call: TRBD2
cdr3_length: 22
cdr3_aa: CAWSVRGLDWISGGAFYNEQFF
cdr3_nt: TGTGCCTGGAGTGTTCGAGGACTTGACTGGATTAGCGGGGGGGCCTTTTACAATGAGCAGTTCTTC

j_call: TRBJ2-5
v_call: TRBV6-5
clone_size: .
d_call: .
cdr3_length: 12
cdr3_aa: CASRTSGVLLDF
cdr3_nt: TGTGCCAGCAGAACCTCAGGGGTCCTCCTGGACTTC

j_call: TRBJ2-7
v_call: TRBV27
clone_size: .
d_call: .
cdr3_length: 13
cdr3_aa: CASSSGLLYEQYF
cdr3_nt: TGTGCCAGCAGTTCGGGACTTCTGTACGAGCAGTACTTC

j_call: TRBJ2-3
v_call: TRBV27
clone_size: .
d_call: .
cdr3_length: 16
cdr3_aa: CASSILRAGITDTQYF
cdr3_nt: TGTGCCAGCAGCATCCTGCGGGCAGGGATAACAGATACGCAGTATTTT

j_call: TRBJ2-1
v_call: TRBV18
clone_size: .
d_call: TRBD2
cdr3_length: 16
cdr3_aa: CASSPQELAAHNEQFF
cdr3_nt: TGTGCCAGCTCACCACAGGAACTAGCGGCCCACAATGAGCAGTTCTTC

j_call: TRBJ1-5
v_call: TRBV4-2
clone_size: .
d_call: TRBD1
cdr3_length: 14
cdr3_aa: CASSQGQGGQPQHF
cdr3_nt: TGTGCCAGCAGCCAAGGACAGGGAGGTCAGCCCCAGCATTTT

j_call: TRBJ2-7
v_call: TRBV4-3
clone_size: .
d_call: .
cdr3_length: 14
cdr3_aa: CASSQDVVGASQYF
cdr3_nt: TGCGCCAGCAGCCAAGATGTTGTAGGGGCATCGCAGTACTTC

j_call: TRBJ1-5
v_call: TRBV7-2
clone_size: .
d_call: TRBD1
cdr3_length: 16
cdr3_aa: CASSSWTGRSNQPQHF
cdr3_nt: TGTGCCAGCAGCTCGTGGACAGGAAGGAGCAATCAGCCCCAGCATTTT

j_call: TRBJ2-7
v_call: TRBV5-1
clone_size: .
d_call: .
cdr3_length: 15
cdr3_aa: CASSLAFGGPHEQYF
cdr3_nt: TGCGCCAGCAGCTTGGCCTTTGGCGGGCCCCACGAGCAGTACTTC

j_call: TRBJ2-7
v_call: TRBV11-3
clone_size: .
d_call: TRBD1
cdr3_length: 14
cdr3_aa: CASSVGTGPYEQYF
cdr3_nt: TGTGCCAGCAGCGTAGGGACAGGGCCCTACGAGCAGTACTTC

j_call: TRBJ2-7
v_call: TRBV19
clone_size: .
d_call: .
cdr3_length: 17
cdr3_aa: CASSPHPDSFSSYEQYF
cdr3_nt: TGTGCCAGTAGTCCCCATCCCGACAGTTTTAGCTCCTACGAGCAGTACTTC

j_call: TRBJ1-1
v_call: TRBV4-1
clone_size: few
d_call: .
cdr3_length: 12
cdr3_aa: CASGQGTTEAFF
cdr3_nt: TGCGCCAGCGGTCAGGGAACCACTGAAGCTTTCTTT

j_call: TRBJ2-7
v_call: TRBV4-3
clone_size: .
d_call: .
cdr3_length: 15
cdr3_aa: CASSQDLGSGYEQYF
cdr3_nt: TGCGCCAGCAGCCAAGATTTAGGGTCCGGATACGAGCAGTACTTC

j_call: TRBJ1-1
v_call: TRBV27
clone_size: .
d_call: .
cdr3_length: 13
cdr3_aa: CASRQDRNTEAFF
cdr3_nt: TGTGCCAGCAGACAGGATAGGAACACTGAAGCTTTCTTT

j_call: TRBJ2-3
v_call: TRBV29-1
clone_size: .
d_call: .
cdr3_length: 14
cdr3_aa: CSVGPTVSTDTQYF
cdr3_nt: TGCAGCGTTGGGCCGACGGTTAGCACAGATACGCAGTATTTT

j_call: TRBJ2-7
v_call: TRBV4-3
clone_size: .
d_call: .
cdr3_length: 15
cdr3_aa: CASSQDTAAVYEQYF
cdr3_nt: TGCGCCAGCAGCCAGGACACGGCGGCGGTCTACGAGCAGTACTTC

j_call: TRBJ1-1
v_call: TRBV4-1
clone_size: once
d_call: TRBD1
cdr3_length: 15
cdr3_aa: CASRKPGQGNTEAFF
cdr3_nt: TGCGCCAGCAGGAAACCGGGACAGGGGAACACTGAAGCTTTCTTT

j_call: TRBJ2-7
v_call: TRBV6-6
clone_size: .
d_call: .
cdr3_length: 12
cdr3_aa: CASSYRGYEQYF
cdr3_nt: TGTGCCAGCAGTTATAGAGGCTACGAGCAGTACTTC

j_call: TRBJ2-3
v_call: TRBV9
clone_size: .
d_call: TRBD2
cdr3_length: 16
cdr3_aa: CASSVGSGAQTDTQYF
cdr3_nt: TGTGCCAGCAGCGTAGGCAGCGGGGCACAAACAGATACGCAGTATTTT

j_call: TRBJ2-3
v_call: TRBV4-3
clone_size: .
d_call: TRBD2
cdr3_length: 18
cdr3_aa: CASSQELAGGPGTDTQYF
cdr3_nt: TGCGCCAGCAGCCAAGAACTAGCGGGGGGGCCGGGCACAGATACGCAGTATTTT

j_call: TRBJ2-2
v_call: TRBV9
clone_size: .
d_call: .
cdr3_length: 14
cdr3_aa: CASSGPQVTGELFF
cdr3_nt: TGTGCCAGCAGCGGACCCCAGGTCACCGGGGAGCTGTTTTTT

j_call: TRBJ2-3
v_call: TRBV27
clone_size: .
d_call: TRBD1
cdr3_length: 17
cdr3_aa: CASSKRPGQGLPDTQYF
cdr3_nt: TGTGCCAGCAGTAAAAGACCGGGACAGGGGTTACCAGATACGCAGTATTTT

j_call: TRBJ1-5
v_call: TRBV21-1
clone_size: .
d_call: .
cdr3_length: 15
cdr3_aa: CASSLTRGGNQPQHF
cdr3_nt: TGTGCCAGCAGCCTGACCAGGGGCGGCAATCAGCCCCAGCATTTT

j_call: TRBJ2-3
v_call: TRBV6-5
clone_size: .
d_call: .
cdr3_length: 13
cdr3_aa: CASKEGQFNTQYF
cdr3_nt: TGTGCCAGCAAGGAGGGACAGTTTAATACGCAGTATTTT

j_call: TRBJ2-1
v_call: TRBV19
clone_size: .
d_call: TRBD1
cdr3_length: 15
cdr3_aa: CASKNRDRGYNEQFF
cdr3_nt: TGTGCCAGTAAAAACCGGGACAGGGGGTACAATGAGCAGTTCTTC

j_call: TRBJ2-1
v_call: TRBV7-2
clone_size: .
d_call: .
cdr3_length: 14
cdr3_aa: CASSLSGLLHGQFF
cdr3_nt: TGTGCCAGCAGCTTGAGCGGTCTCCTACATGGGCAGTTCTTC

j_call: TRBJ2-1
v_call: TRBV27
clone_size: .
d_call: TRBD1
cdr3_length: 17
cdr3_aa: CASSLSINRQGLGEQFF
cdr3_nt: TGTGCCAGCAGTTTATCGATAAACCGACAGGGTCTAGGTGAGCAGTTCTTC

j_call: TRBJ2-1
v_call: TRBV5-4
clone_size: .
d_call: .
cdr3_length: 13
cdr3_aa: CASSLGTTNEQFF
cdr3_nt: TGTGCCAGCAGCCTTGGGACCACCAATGAGCAGTTCTTC

j_call: TRBJ2-7
v_call: TRBV10-3
clone_size: .
d_call: .
cdr3_length: 16
cdr3_aa: CAISEGSPNGLYEQYF
cdr3_nt: TGTGCCATCAGTGAGGGTTCACCGAATGGGTTATACGAGCAGTACTTC

j_call: TRBJ2-3
v_call: TRBV10-3
clone_size: .
d_call: .
cdr3_length: 12
cdr3_aa: CAISESRITQYF
cdr3_nt: TGTGCCATCAGTGAGTCGCGGATAACGCAGTATTTT

j_call: TRBJ2-3
v_call: TRBV6-5
clone_size: .
d_call: .
cdr3_length: 14
cdr3_aa: CASRADRSTDTQYF
cdr3_nt: TGTGCCAGCAGGGCTGACAGGAGCACAGATACGCAGTATTTT

j_call: TRBJ1-5
v_call: TRBV27
clone_size: .
d_call: .
cdr3_length: 15
cdr3_aa: CASSLLGLGNQPQHF
cdr3_nt: TGTGCCAGCAGTTTACTAGGGTTAGGCAATCAGCCCCAGCATTTT

j_call: TRBJ2-5
v_call: TRBV19
clone_size: .
d_call: .
cdr3_length: 14
cdr3_aa: CASSIGLEEETQYF
cdr3_nt: TGTGCCAGTAGTATTGGTTTGGAGGAAGAGACCCAGTACTTC

j_call: TRBJ1-1
v_call: TRBV2
clone_size: once
d_call: .
cdr3_length: 14
cdr3_aa: CASSAVGMNTEAFF
cdr3_nt: TGTGCCAGCAGCGCTGTGGGGATGAACACTGAAGCTTTCTTT

j_call: TRBJ2-7
v_call: TRBV6-1
clone_size: .
d_call: TRBD1
cdr3_length: 14
cdr3_aa: CASTPGTGRDEQYF
cdr3_nt: TGTGCCAGCACCCCCGGGACAGGGAGGGACGAGCAGTACTTC

j_call: TRBJ1-1
v_call: TRBV6-5
clone_size: once
d_call: .
cdr3_length: 16
cdr3_aa: CASSYVGSFGNTEAFF
cdr3_nt: TGTGCCAGCAGTTACGTCGGCTCTTTTGGGAACACTGAAGCTTTCTTT